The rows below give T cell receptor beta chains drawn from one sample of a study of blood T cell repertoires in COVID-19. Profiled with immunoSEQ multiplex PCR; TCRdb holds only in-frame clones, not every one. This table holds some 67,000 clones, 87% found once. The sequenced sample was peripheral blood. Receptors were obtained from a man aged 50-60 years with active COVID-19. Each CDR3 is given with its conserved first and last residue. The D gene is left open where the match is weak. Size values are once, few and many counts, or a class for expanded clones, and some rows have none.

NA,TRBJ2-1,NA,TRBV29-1,TGCAGCGTGCGACTAGGGAGTAGGGATGAGCAGTTCTTC,CSVRLGSRDEQFF
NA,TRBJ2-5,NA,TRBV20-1,TGCAGTGCTAGCCCTTCCCAGACCCAGTACTTC,CSASPSQTQYF
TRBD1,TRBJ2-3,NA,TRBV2,TGTGCCAGCAGGCAAGACAGGGGGCGCACAGATACGCAGTATTTT,CASRQDRGRTDTQYF
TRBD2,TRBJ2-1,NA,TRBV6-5,TGTGCCAGCCAGCGGGAGATTAGTAATGAGCAGTTCTTC,CASQREISNEQFF
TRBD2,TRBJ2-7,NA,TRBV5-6,TGTGCCAGCAGCTTGTGGGGAGGGGCGGGCTACGAGCAGTACTTC,CASSLWGGAGYEQYF
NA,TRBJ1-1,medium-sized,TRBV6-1,TGTGCCAGCAGTGAGTGGACTTGGACTGAAGCTTTCTTT,CASSEWTWTEAFF
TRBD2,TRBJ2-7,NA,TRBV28,TGTGCCAGCAGTATACAGGCGGGAGGGAACTACGAGCAGTACTTC,CASSIQAGGNYEQYF
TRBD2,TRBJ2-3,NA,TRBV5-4,TGTGCCAGCAGCTTGAGGCTAGCGGAAGATACGCAGTATTTT,CASSLRLAEDTQYF
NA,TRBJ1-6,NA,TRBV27,TGTGCCAGCAGTTTGAGGGGGGGGGCTCTCTATAATTCACCCCTCCACTTT,CASSLRGGALYNSPLHF
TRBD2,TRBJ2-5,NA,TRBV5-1,TGCGCCAGCGCCGGGGGGTTCGGGGAGACCCAGTACTTC,CASAGGFGETQYF
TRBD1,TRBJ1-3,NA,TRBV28,TGTGCCACCGACCGGACAGGCTCCTCTGGAAACACCATATATTTT,CATDRTGSSGNTIYF
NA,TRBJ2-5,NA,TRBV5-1,TGCGCCAGCAGCGGAGGGACTTTGCAAGAGACCCAGTACTTC,CASSGGTLQETQYF
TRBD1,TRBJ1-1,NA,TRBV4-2,TGTGCCAGCAGCCAAGAAAGGGCAGGGGGTAACACTGAAGCTTTCTTT,CASSQERAGGNTEAFF
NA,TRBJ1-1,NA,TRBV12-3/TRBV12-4,TGTGCCAGCAGTTTACGGAACACTGAAGCTTTCTTT,CASSLRNTEAFF
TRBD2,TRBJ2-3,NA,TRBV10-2,TGCGCCACCGAATCACTAGCGGGAGGGACAGATACGCAGTATTTT,CATESLAGGTDTQYF
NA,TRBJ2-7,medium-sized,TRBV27,TGTGCCAGCAGCCCTACAGTCGCCTACGAGCAGTACTTC,CASSPTVAYEQYF
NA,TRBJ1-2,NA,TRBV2,TGTGCCAGCAGTGAGCGTTACAGGGCCCCGAACTATGGCTACACCTTC,CASSERYRAPNYGYTF
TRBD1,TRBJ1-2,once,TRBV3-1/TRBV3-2,TGTGCCAGCAGCCGGGACAGGGGGTTGAGCTACACCTTC,CASSRDRGLSYTF
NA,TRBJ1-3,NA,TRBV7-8,TGTGCCAGCAGCTCGGATAGTGGGGCGCCCGGAAACACCATATATTTT,CASSSDSGAPGNTIYF
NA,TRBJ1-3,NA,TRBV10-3,TGTGCCATCAGTGGGACTGACTCTGGAAACACCATATATTTT,CAISGTDSGNTIYF